The clone carrying this TCR beta chain has more than one count but fewer than ten. The authors' processing: Reference gene primer amplification gave estimated nucleated cell counts. The repertoire was sequenced with immunoSEQ multiplex PCR; TCRdb's copy has only in-frame clones and lacks some. The D gene and trimming were derived from the DNA, and the V and J assignments and clone size from that table. This table has just over 350,000 clones, more than 75% appearing once. The study counted Cohort 3 donors as recovered given two negative PCRs, clearance, or symptom resolution. This CDR3 has 15 amino acids. CDR1 is SGHVS, CDR2 FQNEAQ, per germline. The V and J ends lost 3 bases and 2 bases respectively, with 13 bases between them. The sample originates from a study of blood T cell repertoires in COVID-19. Study-wide context: PBMCs, B-cell-depleted T cells, or T cells provided the cDNA or gDNA that made up the material.

The sequencing input was PBMCs or T cells enriched from blood (not recorded which). The sequence was obtained from a woman in her 30s who had recovered from COVID-19. The chain joins TRBV7-8 to TRBJ1-2, with D maybe TRBD1 (5 bases). CDR3 region: CASSLGPGPNYGYTF. CDR3 in DNA: TGTGCCAGCAGCTTGGGGCCGGGCCCCAACTATGGCTACACCTTC.